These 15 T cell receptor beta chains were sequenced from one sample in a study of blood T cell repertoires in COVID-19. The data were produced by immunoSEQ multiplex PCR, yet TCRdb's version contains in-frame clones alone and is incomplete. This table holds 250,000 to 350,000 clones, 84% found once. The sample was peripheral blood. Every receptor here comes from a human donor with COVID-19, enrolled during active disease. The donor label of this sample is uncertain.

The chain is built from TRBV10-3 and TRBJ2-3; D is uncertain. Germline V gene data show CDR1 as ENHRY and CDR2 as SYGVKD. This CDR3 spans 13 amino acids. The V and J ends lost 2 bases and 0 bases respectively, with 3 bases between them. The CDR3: CAISEPSTDTQYF. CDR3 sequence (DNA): TGTGCCATCAGTGAGCCGAGCACAGATACGCAGTATTTT.

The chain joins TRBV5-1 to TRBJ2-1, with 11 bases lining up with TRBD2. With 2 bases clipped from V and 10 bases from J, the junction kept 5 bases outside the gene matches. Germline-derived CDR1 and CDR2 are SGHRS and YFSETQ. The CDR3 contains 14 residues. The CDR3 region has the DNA TGCGCCAGCAGCTTCAATAGCGGGAGGGTGGAGCAGTTCTTC. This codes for CASSFNSGRVEQFF.

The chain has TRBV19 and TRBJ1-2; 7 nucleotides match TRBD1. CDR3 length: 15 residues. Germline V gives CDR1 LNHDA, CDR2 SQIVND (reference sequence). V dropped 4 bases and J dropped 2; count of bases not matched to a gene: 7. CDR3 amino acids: CASSTSRDRNYGYTF. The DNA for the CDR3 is TGTGCCAGTAGTACGTCCCGGGACAGAAACTATGGCTACACCTTC. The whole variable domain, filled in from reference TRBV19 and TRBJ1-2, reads DGGITQSPKYLFRKEGQNVTLSCEQNLNHDAMYWYRQDPGQGLRLIYYSQIVNDFQKGDIAEGYSVSREKKESFPLTVTSAQKNPTAFYLCASSTSRDRNYGYTFGSGTRLTVV.

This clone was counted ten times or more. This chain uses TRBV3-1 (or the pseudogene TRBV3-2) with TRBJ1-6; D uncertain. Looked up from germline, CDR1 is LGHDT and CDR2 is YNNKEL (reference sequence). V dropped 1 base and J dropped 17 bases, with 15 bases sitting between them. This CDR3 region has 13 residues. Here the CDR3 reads CASSQAVPIRVHF. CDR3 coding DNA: TGTGCCAGCAGCCAAGCCGTGCCAATCCGGGTCCACTTT.

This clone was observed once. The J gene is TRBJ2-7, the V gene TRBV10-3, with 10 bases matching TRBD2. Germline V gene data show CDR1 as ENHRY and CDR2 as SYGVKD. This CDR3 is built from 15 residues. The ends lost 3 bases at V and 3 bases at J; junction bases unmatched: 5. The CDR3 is CAISDHPSGSYEQYF. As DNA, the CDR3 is TGTGCCATCAGTGATCACCCTAGCGGGAGCTACGAGCAGTACTTC.

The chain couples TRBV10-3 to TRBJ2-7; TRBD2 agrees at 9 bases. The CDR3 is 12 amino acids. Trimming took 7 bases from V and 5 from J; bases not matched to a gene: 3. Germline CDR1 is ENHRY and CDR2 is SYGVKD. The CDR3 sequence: CAITGTSHEQYF. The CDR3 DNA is TGTGCCATCACTGGGACTAGCCACGAGCAGTACTTC.

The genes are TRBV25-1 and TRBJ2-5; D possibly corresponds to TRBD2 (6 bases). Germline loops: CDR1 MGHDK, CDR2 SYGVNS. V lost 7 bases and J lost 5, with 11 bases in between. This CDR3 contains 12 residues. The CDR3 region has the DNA TGTGCCAGCATGGCGGGGTTGGAGACCCAGTACTTC. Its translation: CASMAGLETQYF.

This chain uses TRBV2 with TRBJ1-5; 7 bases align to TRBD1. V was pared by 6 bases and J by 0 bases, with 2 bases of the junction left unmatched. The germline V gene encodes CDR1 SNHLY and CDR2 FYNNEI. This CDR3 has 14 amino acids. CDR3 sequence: CASRGTASNQPQHF. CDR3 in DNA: TGTGCCAGCAGAGGGACAGCTAGCAATCAGCCCCAGCATTTT.

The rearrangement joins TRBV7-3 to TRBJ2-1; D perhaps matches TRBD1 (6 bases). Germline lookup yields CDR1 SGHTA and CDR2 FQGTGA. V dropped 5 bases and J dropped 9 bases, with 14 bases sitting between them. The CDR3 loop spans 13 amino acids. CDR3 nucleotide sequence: TGTGCCAGCAGCCCGCAGGGGTTCGCTGAGCAGTTCTTC. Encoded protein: CASSPQGFAEQFF. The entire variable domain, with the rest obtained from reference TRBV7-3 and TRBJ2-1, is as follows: GAGVSQTPSNKVTEKGKYVELRCDPISGHTALYWYRQSLGQGPEFLIYFQGTGAADDSGLPNDRFFAVRPEGSVSTLKIQRTERGDSAVYLCASSPQGFAEQFFGPGTRLTVL.

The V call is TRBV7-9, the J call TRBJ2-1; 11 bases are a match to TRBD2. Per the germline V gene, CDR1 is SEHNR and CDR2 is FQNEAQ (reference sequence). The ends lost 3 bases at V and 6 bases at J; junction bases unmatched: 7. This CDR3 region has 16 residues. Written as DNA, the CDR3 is TGTGCCAGCAGCTTCCCGGGACTAGCGGTCTCCAATGAGCAGTTCTTC. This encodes CASSFPGLAVSNEQFF.

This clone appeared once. The CDR3 DNA is TGTGCCATCAGTGCCACTAGCGGGACTGGAGAGACCCAGTACTTC. Residues: CAISATSGTGETQYF. This chain joins TRBV10-3 and TRBJ2-5; 10 bases fit TRBD2. The germline V gene encodes CDR1 ENHRY and CDR2 SYGVKD. Losses at the gene ends were 4 bases for V and 4 bases for J; bases not matched to a gene: 6. The CDR3 sequence is 15 residues long.

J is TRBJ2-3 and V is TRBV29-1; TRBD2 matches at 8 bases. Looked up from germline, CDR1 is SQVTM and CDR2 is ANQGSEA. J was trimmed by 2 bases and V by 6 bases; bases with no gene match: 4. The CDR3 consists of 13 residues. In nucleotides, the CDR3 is TGCAGCGTAAGGGGACTAGTCACAGATACGCAGTATTTT. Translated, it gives CSVRGLVTDTQYF.

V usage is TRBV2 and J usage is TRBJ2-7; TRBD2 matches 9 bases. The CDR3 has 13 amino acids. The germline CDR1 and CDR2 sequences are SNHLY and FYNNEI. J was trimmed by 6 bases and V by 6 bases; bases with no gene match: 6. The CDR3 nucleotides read TGTGCCAGCAGGGGAGCGGGAGGTCCCGAGCAGTACTTC. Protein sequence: CASRGAGGPEQYF. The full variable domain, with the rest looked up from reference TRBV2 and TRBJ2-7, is EPEVTQTPSHQVTQMGQEVILRCVPISNHLYFYWYRQILGQKVEFLVSFYNNEISEKSEIFDDQFSVERPDGSNFTLKIRSTKLEDSAMYFCASRGAGGPEQYFGPGTRLTVT.

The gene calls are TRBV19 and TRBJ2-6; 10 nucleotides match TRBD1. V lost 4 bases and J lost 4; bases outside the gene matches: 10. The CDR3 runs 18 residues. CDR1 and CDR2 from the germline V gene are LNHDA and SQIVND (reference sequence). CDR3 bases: TGTGCCAGTAGTACGACCGGGACAGGGGCGCCCGGGGCCAACGTCCTGACTTTC. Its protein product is CASSTTGTGAPGANVLTF.

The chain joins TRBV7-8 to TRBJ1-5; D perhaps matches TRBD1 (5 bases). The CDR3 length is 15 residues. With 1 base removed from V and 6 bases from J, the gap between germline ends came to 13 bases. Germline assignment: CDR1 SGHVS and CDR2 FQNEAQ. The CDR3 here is CASSLVGGTGQPQHF. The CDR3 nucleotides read TGTGCCAGCAGCTTAGTGGGGGGAACCGGTCAGCCCCAGCATTTT.